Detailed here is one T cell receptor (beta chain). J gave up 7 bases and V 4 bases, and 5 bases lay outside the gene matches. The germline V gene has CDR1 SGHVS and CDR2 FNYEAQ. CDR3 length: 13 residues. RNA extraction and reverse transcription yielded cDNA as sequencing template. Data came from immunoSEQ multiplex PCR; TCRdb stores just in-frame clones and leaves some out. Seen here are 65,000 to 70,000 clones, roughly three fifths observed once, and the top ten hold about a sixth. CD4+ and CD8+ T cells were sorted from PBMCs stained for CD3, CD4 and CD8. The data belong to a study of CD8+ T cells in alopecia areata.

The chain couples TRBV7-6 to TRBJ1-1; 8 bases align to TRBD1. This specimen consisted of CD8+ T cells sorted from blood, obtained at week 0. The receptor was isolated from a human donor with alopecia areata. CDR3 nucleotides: TGTGCCAGCAGCTCTGTCGGGACAGGTGAAGCTTTCTTT. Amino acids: CASSSVGTGEAFF.